Listed below are T cell receptor beta chains from one sample, sequenced in a study of post-analysis software for immune sequencing data. TCRdb recomputed calls from the PCR reads with MiXCR, one row per CDR3 protein. Of hundreds of thousands of distinct CDR3 sequences in the sample, 59% were seen once. Specimen: blood. These receptor sequences come from a girl aged 2-15 years with multiple sclerosis. Each CDR3 is given with its conserved first and last residue. The D gene is left open where the match is weak. Only some rows state a clone size, as once, few, many or a class for expanded clones.

V gene	D gene	J gene	clone size	CDR3 protein	CDR3 DNA
TRBV5-1	TRBD2	TRBJ2-5	.	CASSVLAGAGETQYF	TGCGCCAGCAGCGTCTTAGCGGGGGCCGGTGAGACCCAGTACTTC
TRBV6-1	.	TRBJ2-7	.	CASSETTAYYEQYF	TGTGCCAGCAGTGAGACTACAGCCTACTACGAGCAGTACTTC
TRBV12-3/TRBV12-4	TRBD1	TRBJ1-2	.	CASSPTGTGVGYGYTF	TGTGCCAGCAGTCCAACCGGGACAGGGGTTGGGTATGGCTACACCTTC
TRBV2	TRBD2	TRBJ2-7	few	CASSAFLGRLAGAAEQYF	TGTGCCAGCAGTGCATTCCTTGGGAGGCTAGCGGGGGCAGCGGAGCAGTACTTC
TRBV12-3/TRBV12-4	.	TRBJ1-1	.	CASSFLTGVEAFF	TGTGCCAGCAGTTTCCTGACGGGGGTTGAAGCTTTCTTT
TRBV5-1	.	TRBJ1-1	few	CASSLGDLQNTEAFF	TGCGCCAGCAGCTTGGGGGACCTGCAGAACACTGAAGCTTTCTTT
TRBV15	.	TRBJ1-2	.	CPTSSVYQDSDIRGYTF	TGTCCCACCAGCAGTGTATATCAGGACAGTGATATTAGGGGCTACACCTTC
TRBV20-1	.	TRBJ2-7	.	CSASSGTYEQYF	TGCAGTGCTTCGAGCGGAACTTACGAGCAGTACTTC
TRBV7-2	TRBD1	TRBJ1-1	few	CASKGGGRTGISEAFF	TGTGCCAGCAAGGGAGGGGGGAGGACAGGGATCTCTGAAGCTTTCTTT
TRBV4-3	.	TRBJ2-1	.	CASSRSGSNNEQFF	TGCGCCAGCAGCCGAAGTGGGTCCAACAATGAGCAGTTCTTC
TRBV20-1	.	TRBJ2-7	.	CSARVPGTLYEQYF	TGCAGTGCTAGAGTTCCCGGGACCCTTTACGAGCAGTACTTC
TRBV5-6	TRBD1	TRBJ2-3	.	CASSLDSGTGRTDTQYF	TGTGCCAGCAGCTTGGATTCCGGGACAGGGAGGACAGATACGCAGTATTTT
TRBV5-1	TRBD1	TRBJ2-1	once	CATGAGTGNEQFF	TGCGCCACGGGGGCCGGGACAGGCAATGAGCAGTTCTTC
TRBV5-6	TRBD1	TRBJ1-2	.	CASSFQGPTGTTYGYTF	TGTGCCAGCAGCTTTCAGGGCCCGACAGGGACGACCTATGGCTACACCTTC
TRBV12-3/TRBV12-4	TRBD1	TRBJ1-2	once	CASSSSDRRGGYTF	TGTGCCAGCAGTTCCTCGGACAGGCGGGGTGGCTACACCTTC
TRBV20-1	.	TRBJ1-1	.	CSAIGGNTEAFF	TGCAGTGCTATCGGCGGGAACACTGAAGCTTTCTTT
TRBV10-3	.	TRBJ1-2	.	CAISESDRGDGYTF	TGTGCCATCAGTGAGTCGGATCGGGGTGATGGCTACACCTTC
TRBV27	.	TRBJ2-3	.	CASSPLPSGTDTQYF	TGTGCCAGCAGTCCCCTCCCTAGCGGCACAGATACGCAGTATTTT
TRBV29-1	TRBD2	TRBJ2-1	.	CSVVSGGGRFF	TGCAGCGTTGTATCGGGCGGGGGGCGGTTCTTC
TRBV2	.	TRBJ1-1	few	CASSLAPRTEAFF	TGTGCCAGCAGTCTGGCTCCGAGGACTGAAGCTTTCTTT
TRBV15	.	TRBJ2-3	.	CATSTAWGTDTQYF	TGTGCCACCAGCACCGCGTGGGGGACAGATACGCAGTATTTT
TRBV14	.	TRBJ2-1	few	CASSQDPVDEQFF	TGTGCCAGCAGCCAAGATCCCGTCGATGAGCAGTTCTTC
TRBV20-1	TRBD2	TRBJ2-1	.	CSARPTSGSHSEQFF	TGCAGTGCTAGACCGACTAGCGGGAGCCACAGTGAGCAGTTCTTC
TRBV6-6	.	TRBJ1-1	.	CATSLGQEAFF	TGTGCCACATCGTTGGGACAAGAAGCTTTCTTT
TRBV12-3/TRBV12-4	.	TRBJ2-3	.	CASSASGTPDTQYF	TGTGCCAGCAGTGCCTCTGGGACGCCAGATACGCAGTATTTT
TRBV12-3/TRBV12-4	.	TRBJ1-4	.	CASRNGRLNEKLFF	TGTGCCAGCAGGAACGGACGGCTTAATGAAAAACTGTTTTTT
TRBV2	.	TRBJ2-3	.	CASSELASATDTQYF	TGTGCCAGCAGTGAGCTAGCTTCCGCCACAGATACGCAGTATTTT
TRBV12-3/TRBV12-4	.	TRBJ2-3	once	CASSLARSTHSTQYF	TGTGCCAGCAGTTTAGCGAGGTCTACCCATAGTACGCAGTATTTT
TRBV6-2/TRBV6-3	.	TRBJ2-5	few	CASSYSPGNQETQYF	TGTGCCAGCAGTTACTCTCCAGGGAACCAAGAGACCCAGTACTTC
TRBV6-2/TRBV6-3	.	TRBJ2-1	.	CASSYNRGNEQFF	TGTGCCAGCAGTTACAATAGGGGCAATGAGCAGTTCTTC
TRBV20-1	TRBD1	TRBJ1-5	.	CSARTGVGQPQHF	TGCAGTGCTAGAACAGGGGTTGGACAGCCCCAGCATTTT
TRBV4-1	TRBD2	TRBJ2-1	.	CASSHFPGLAGENEQFF	TGCGCCAGCAGCCACTTTCCGGGACTAGCGGGAGAGAATGAGCAGTTCTTC
TRBV28	.	TRBJ2-7	few	CASSSGRRSNEQYF	TGTGCCAGCAGTTCGGGACGAAGGTCGAACGAGCAGTACTTC
TRBV3-1	.	TRBJ2-5	.	CASSPPGLSETQYF	TGTGCCAGCAGCCCACCAGGACTGTCGGAGACCCAGTACTTC
TRBV12-3/TRBV12-4	.	TRBJ2-3	.	CASVVRGSVTDTQYF	TGTGCCAGCGTTGTGAGAGGGTCGGTTACAGATACGCAGTATTTT
TRBV7-2	.	TRBJ2-5	few	CASRYNEQYF	TGTGCCAGCAGGTACAATGAGCAGTACTTC
TRBV4-3	TRBD1	TRBJ1-2	.	CASSPQGASNYGYTF	TGCGCCAGCAGCCCACAGGGGGCGTCTAACTATGGCTACACCTTC
TRBV10-3	TRBD2	TRBJ2-3	few	CAISESGRTDTQYF	TGTGCCATCAGTGAAAGCGGGAGAACAGATACGCAGTATTTT
TRBV12-3/TRBV12-4	.	TRBJ1-1	.	CASRSPGRTEAFF	TGTGCCAGCAGATCCCCAGGGAGGACTGAAGCTTTCTTT
TRBV9	TRBD1	TRBJ1-6	.	CASSGGTGGSYNSPLHF	TGTGCCAGCAGCGGCGGGACAGGGGGCTCCTATAATTCACCCCTCCACTTT
TRBV11-3	.	TRBJ2-1	.	CASSFRDSHNEQFF	TGTGCCAGCAGCTTCCGGGACTCTCACAATGAGCAGTTCTTC
TRBV2	.	TRBJ2-1	.	CASSDWGDSYNEQFF	TGTGCCAGCAGTGACTGGGGCGATTCCTACAATGAGCAGTTCTTC
TRBV5-6	TRBD1	TRBJ2-1	few	CASGKTGGDEQFF	TGTGCCAGCGGAAAGACAGGGGGAGATGAGCAGTTCTTC
TRBV2	TRBD2	TRBJ2-1	.	CARDFRSGSKNEQFF	TGTGCCAGGGATTTTCGTAGCGGGAGTAAAAATGAGCAGTTCTTC
TRBV20-1	TRBD1	TRBJ1-2	.	CSARDSYGYTF	TGCAGTGCACGGGACAGCTATGGCTACACCTTC
TRBV5-1	TRBD1	TRBJ2-3	once	CASSGDRAPDTQYF	TGCGCCAGCAGCGGGGACAGGGCCCCAGATACGCAGTATTTT
TRBV11-2	.	TRBJ1-2	.	CASSPGRRGYTF	TGTGCCAGCAGCCCAGGGCGTCGAGGCTACACCTTC
TRBV12-3/TRBV12-4	.	TRBJ1-6	.	CASSFAPTDSPLHF	TGTGCCAGCAGTTTTGCGCCTACTGATTCACCCCTCCACTTT
TRBV2	TRBD2	TRBJ2-1	.	CASSDRVAGPHNEQFF	TGTGCCAGCAGTGATAGAGTAGCGGGCCCCCACAATGAGCAGTTCTTC
TRBV6-5	.	TRBJ2-1	few	CASSYTGPTLSEQFF	TGTGCCAGCAGTTACACGGGGCCAACCTTGAGTGAGCAGTTCTTC
TRBV7-9	TRBD2	TRBJ2-5	.	CASSLPGGYQETQYF	TGTGCCAGCAGCCTTCCCGGGGGGTACCAAGAGACCCAGTACTTC
TRBV13	.	TRBJ2-1	.	CASSSSMNEQFF	TGTGCCAGCAGCTCCTCTATGAATGAGCAGTTCTTC
TRBV11-1	TRBD2	TRBJ2-6	once	CASSLTPGLAGGRSGANVLTF	TGTGCCAGCAGCTTAACTCCGGGACTAGCGGGGGGCCGCTCTGGGGCCAACGTCCTGACTTTC